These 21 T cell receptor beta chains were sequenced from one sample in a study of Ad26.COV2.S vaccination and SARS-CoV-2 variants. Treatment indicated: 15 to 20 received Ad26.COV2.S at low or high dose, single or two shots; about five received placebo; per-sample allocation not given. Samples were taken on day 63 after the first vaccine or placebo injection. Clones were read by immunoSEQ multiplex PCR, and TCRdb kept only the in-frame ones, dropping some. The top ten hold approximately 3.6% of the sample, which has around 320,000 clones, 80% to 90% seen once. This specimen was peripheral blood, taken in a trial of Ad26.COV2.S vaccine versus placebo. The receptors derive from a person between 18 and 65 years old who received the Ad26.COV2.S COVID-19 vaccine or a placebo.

DNA for the CDR3: TGTGCCAGCAGCGTAGTCCCCAGGGGGCTAGAGACCCAGTACTTC. It yields the protein CASSVVPRGLETQYF. J is TRBJ2-5 and V is TRBV9; TRBD1 aligns across 8 bases. This CDR3 has 15 amino acids. Looked up from germline, CDR1 is SGDLS and CDR2 is YYNGEE. The ends lost 0 bases at V and 4 bases at J; junction bases unmatched: 5.

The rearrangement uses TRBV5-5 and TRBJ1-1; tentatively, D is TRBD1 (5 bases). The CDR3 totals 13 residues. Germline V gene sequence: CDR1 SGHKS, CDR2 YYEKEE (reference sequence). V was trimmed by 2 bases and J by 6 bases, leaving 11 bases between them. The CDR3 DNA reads TGTGCCAGCAGCTTCGTCAGGGTCCCTGAAGCTTTCTTT. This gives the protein CASSFVRVPEAFF.

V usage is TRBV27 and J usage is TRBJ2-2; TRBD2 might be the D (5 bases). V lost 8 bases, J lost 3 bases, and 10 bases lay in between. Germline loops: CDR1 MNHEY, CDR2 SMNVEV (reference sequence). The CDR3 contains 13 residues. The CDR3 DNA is TGTGCCAGCGGGTTGAGGGACACCGGGGAGCTGTTTTTT. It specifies CASGLRDTGELFF.

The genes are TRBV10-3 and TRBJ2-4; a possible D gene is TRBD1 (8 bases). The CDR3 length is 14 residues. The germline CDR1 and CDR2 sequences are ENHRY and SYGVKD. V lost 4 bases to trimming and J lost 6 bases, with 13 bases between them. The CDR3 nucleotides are TGTGCCATCAGTGGGGGAGGGACAGGAAACATTCAGTACTTC. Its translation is CAISGGGTGNIQYF.

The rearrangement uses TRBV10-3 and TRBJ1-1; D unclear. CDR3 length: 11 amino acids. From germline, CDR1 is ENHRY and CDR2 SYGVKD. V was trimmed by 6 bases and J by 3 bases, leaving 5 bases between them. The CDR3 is CAISRDTEAFF. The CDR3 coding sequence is TGTGCCATCAGCCGGGACACTGAAGCTTTCTTT.

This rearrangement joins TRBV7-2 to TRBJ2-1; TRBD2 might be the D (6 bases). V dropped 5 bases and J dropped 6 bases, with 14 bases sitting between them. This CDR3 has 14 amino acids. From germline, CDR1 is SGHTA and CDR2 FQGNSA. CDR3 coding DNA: TGTGCCAGCAGCCAACCGGGACTGCGCAATGAGCAGTTCTTC. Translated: CASSQPGLRNEQFF.

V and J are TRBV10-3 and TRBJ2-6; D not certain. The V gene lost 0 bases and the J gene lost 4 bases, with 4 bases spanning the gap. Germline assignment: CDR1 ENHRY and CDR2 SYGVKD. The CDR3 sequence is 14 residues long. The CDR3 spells CAISESSGANVLTF. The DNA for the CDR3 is TGTGCCATCAGTGAGTCTTCGGGGGCCAACGTCCTGACTTTC.

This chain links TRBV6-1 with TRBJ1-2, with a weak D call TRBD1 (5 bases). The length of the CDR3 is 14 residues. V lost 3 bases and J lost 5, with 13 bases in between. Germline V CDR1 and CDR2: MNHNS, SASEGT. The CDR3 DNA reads TGTGCCAGCAGTGAGACCGGGACGGCATATGGCTACACCTTC. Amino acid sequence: CASSETGTAYGYTF.

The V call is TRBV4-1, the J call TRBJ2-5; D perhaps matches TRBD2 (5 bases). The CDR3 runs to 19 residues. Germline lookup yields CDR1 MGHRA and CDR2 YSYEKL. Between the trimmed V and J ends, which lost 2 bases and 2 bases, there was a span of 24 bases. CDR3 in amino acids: CASSQSAGISIPTQETQYF. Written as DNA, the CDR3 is TGCGCCAGCAGCCAAAGCGCCGGGATCTCCATTCCTACACAAGAGACCCAGTACTTC.

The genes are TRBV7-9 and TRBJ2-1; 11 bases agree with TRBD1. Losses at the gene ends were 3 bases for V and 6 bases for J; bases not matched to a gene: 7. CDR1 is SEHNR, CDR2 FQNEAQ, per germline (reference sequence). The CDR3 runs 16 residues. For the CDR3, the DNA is TGTGCCAGCAGCTTGGGGACAGGGGGGTTAGTCAATGAGCAGTTCTTC. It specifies CASSLGTGGLVNEQFF. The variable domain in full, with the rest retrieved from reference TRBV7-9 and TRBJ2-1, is DTGVSQNPRHKITKRGQNVTFRCDPISEHNRLYWYRQTLGQGPEFLTYFQNEAQLEKSRLLSDRFSAERPKGSFSTLEIQRTEQGDSAMYLCASSLGTGGLVNEQFFGPGTRLTVL.

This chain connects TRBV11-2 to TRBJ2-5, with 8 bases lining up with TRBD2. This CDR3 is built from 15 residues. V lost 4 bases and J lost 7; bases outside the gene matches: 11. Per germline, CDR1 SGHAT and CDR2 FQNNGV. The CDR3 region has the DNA TGTGCCAGCAGCTCCGGACTAGCCCGGGGGCTGACCCAGTACTTC. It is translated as CASSSGLARGLTQYF.

The CDR3 loop is CAWSARGGQPQHF. For the CDR3, the DNA is TGTGCCTGGAGTGCCCGGGGTGGACAGCCCCAGCATTTT. The chain combines TRBV30 with TRBJ1-5, with D unclear. CDR3 length: 13 amino acids. Germline V gene sequence: CDR1 GTSNPN, CDR2 SVGIG (reference sequence). V gave up 1 base and J gave up 7 bases, with 11 bases separating them. Based on the CDR3 plus reference TRBV30 and TRBJ1-5, the full variable domain is SQTIHQWPATLVQPVGSPLSLECTVEGTSNPNLYWYRQAAGRGLQLLFYSVGIGQISSEVPQNLSASRPQDRQFILSSKKLLLSDSGFYLCAWSARGGQPQHFGDGTRLSIL.

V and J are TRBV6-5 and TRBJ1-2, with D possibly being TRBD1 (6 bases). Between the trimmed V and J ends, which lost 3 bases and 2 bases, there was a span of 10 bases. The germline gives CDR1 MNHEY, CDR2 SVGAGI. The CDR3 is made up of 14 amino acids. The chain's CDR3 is CASSYGQRNYGYTF. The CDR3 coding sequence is TGTGCCAGCAGTTATGGACAGCGCAACTATGGCTACACCTTC.

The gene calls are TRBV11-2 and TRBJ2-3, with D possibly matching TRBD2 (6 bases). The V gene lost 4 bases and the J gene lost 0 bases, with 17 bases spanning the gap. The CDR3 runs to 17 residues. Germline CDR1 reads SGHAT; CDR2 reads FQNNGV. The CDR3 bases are TGTGCCAGCAGCTCCTCTCGGGGGATCCCTAGCACAGATACGCAGTATTTT. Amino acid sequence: CASSSSRGIPSTDTQYF.

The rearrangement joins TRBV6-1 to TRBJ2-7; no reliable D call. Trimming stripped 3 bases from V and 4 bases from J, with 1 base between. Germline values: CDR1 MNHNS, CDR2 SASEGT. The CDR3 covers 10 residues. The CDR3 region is CASSEYEQYF. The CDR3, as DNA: TGTGCCAGCAGTGAGTACGAGCAGTACTTC.

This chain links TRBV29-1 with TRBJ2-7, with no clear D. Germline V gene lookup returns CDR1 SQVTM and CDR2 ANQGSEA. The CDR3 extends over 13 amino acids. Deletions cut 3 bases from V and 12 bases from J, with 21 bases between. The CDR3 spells CSVEAPLQNTRYF. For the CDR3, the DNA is TGCAGCGTTGAGGCTCCACTCCAAAACACGCGGTACTTC.

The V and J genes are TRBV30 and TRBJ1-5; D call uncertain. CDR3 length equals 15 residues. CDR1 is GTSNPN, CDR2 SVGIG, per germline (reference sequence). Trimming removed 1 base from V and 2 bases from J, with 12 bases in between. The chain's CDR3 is CAWSDGVVGNQPQHF. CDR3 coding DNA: TGTGCCTGGAGTGACGGGGTAGTGGGCAATCAGCCCCAGCATTTT.

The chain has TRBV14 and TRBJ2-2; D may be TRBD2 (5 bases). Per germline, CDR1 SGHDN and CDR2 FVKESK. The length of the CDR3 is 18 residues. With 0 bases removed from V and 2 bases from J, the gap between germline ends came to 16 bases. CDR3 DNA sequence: TGTGCCAGCAGCCAAGATTATATCAGAGCGGTTAACACCGGGGAGCTGTTTTTT. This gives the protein CASSQDYIRAVNTGELFF.

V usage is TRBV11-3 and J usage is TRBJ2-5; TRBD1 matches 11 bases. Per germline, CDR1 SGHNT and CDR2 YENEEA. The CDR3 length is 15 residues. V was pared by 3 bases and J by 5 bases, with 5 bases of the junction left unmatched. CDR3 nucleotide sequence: TGTGCCAGCAGCTTTGGACAGGGGGCAGGGGAGACCCAGTACTTC. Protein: CASSFGQGAGETQYF.

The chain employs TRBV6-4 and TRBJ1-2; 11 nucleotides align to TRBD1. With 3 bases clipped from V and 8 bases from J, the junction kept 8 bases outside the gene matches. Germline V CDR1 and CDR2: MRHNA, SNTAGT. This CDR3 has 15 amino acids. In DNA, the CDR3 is TGTGCCAGCAGTGATTTGGGACAGGGGGTCAACGGCTACACCTTC. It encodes CASSDLGQGVNGYTF.

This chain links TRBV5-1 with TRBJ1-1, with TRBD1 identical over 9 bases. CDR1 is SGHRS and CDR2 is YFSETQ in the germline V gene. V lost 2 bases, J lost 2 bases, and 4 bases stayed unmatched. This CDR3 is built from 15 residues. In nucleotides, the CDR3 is TGCGCCAGCAGCTTCAACAGGGGGCACAACACTGAAGCTTTCTTT. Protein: CASSFNRGHNTEAFF. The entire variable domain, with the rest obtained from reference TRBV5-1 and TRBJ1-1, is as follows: KAGVTQTPRYLIKTRGQQVTLSCSPISGHRSVSWYQQTPGQGLQFLFEYFSETQRNKGNFPGRFSGRQFSNSRSEMNVSTLELGDSALYLCASSFNRGHNTEAFFGQGTRLTVV.